This is a list of T cell receptor beta chains from one sample in a study of cytomegalovirus exposure and HLA in healthy donors. The data were produced by immunoSEQ multiplex PCR, yet TCRdb's version contains in-frame clones alone and is incomplete. The repertoire holds over 100,000 clones, about 76% seen once, with 4.8% in the top ten. The material sequenced was PBMCs. These receptors were taken from a man aged 25-45 years in good health and CMV-seropositive. Each CDR3 is given with its conserved first and last residue. D genes are given only for firm matches. Part of the rows lack a size; the others show once, few, many or a class for expanded clones.

clone_size	d_call	v_call	j_call	cdr3_aa	cdr3_nt
few	TRBD1	TRBV7-9	TRBJ1-1	CASSFDRGLTEAFF	TGTGCCAGCAGCTTTGACAGGGGGCTCACTGAAGCTTTCTTT
NA	TRBD1	TRBV29-1	TRBJ2-5	CSSSDRGATQYF	TGCAGCTCATCAGACAGGGGGGCGACCCAGTACTTC
NA	TRBD2	TRBV7-6	TRBJ2-1	CASSLRFGTSGGESSYNEQFF	TGTGCCAGCAGCTTAAGGTTCGGGACTAGCGGGGGGGAAAGCTCCTACAATGAGCAGTTCTTC
NA	TRBD2	TRBV2	TRBJ2-1	CASSEGSGDEQFF	TGTGCCAGCAGTGAAGGTAGCGGGGATGAGCAGTTCTTC
NA	NA	TRBV9	TRBJ2-1	CASSVTGNNEQFF	TGTGCCAGCAGCGTAACAGGTAACAATGAGCAGTTCTTC
NA	NA	TRBV30	TRBJ2-5	CAWSLWAASIFETQYF	TGTGCCTGGAGTTTGTGGGCAGCTAGCATCTTTGAGACCCAGTACTTC
NA	TRBD1	TRBV7-9	TRBJ2-1	CASSLGQGARNEQFF	TGTGCCAGCAGCTTAGGACAGGGGGCGCGTAATGAGCAGTTCTTC
few	TRBD2	TRBV7-6	TRBJ2-1	CASSLLGSGGAKEQFF	TGTGCCAGCAGCCTACTCGGCAGCGGGGGGGCTAAGGAGCAGTTCTTC
NA	TRBD1	TRBV9	TRBJ1-4	CASNPSGTATEKLFF	TGTGCCAGCAATCCTTCCGGGACAGCAACTGAAAAACTGTTTTTT
NA	NA	TRBV5-4	TRBJ2-3	CASSLRRALSTDTQYF	TGTGCCAGCAGCTTGCGGCGGGCCCTCTCCACAGATACGCAGTATTTT
NA	TRBD1	TRBV19	TRBJ2-5	CASSIGAGGLGETQYF	TGTGCCAGTAGTATAGGGGCAGGGGGCTTGGGAGAGACCCAGTACTTC
few	NA	TRBV29-1	TRBJ1-1	CSVSFELNTEAFF	TGCAGCGTCTCCTTTGAACTAAACACTGAAGCTTTCTTT
NA	NA	TRBV15	TRBJ2-5	CATSRGQDRQETQYF	TGTGCCACCAGCAGAGGACAGGATAGACAAGAGACCCAGTACTTC
once	NA	TRBV6-4	TRBJ1-1	CASSGRSYEAFF	TGTGCCAGCAGTGGCCGAAGCTATGAAGCTTTCTTT
few	NA	TRBV5-6	TRBJ2-5	CASSLVGTATVQYF	TGTGCCAGCAGCTTGGTAGGCACAGCTACGGTCCAGTACTTC
NA	NA	TRBV6-5	TRBJ1-6	CASSPPRTDSPLHF	TGTGCCAGCAGTCCCCCAAGGACTGATTCACCCCTCCACTTT
once	NA	TRBV5-8	TRBJ1-5	CASSLDEAPINQPQHF	TGTGCCAGCAGCTTGGACGAAGCGCCCATAAATCAGCCCCAGCATTTT
NA	NA	TRBV5-1	TRBJ2-3	CASSPAVNPSTDTQYF	TGCGCCAGCAGCCCGGCGGTCAATCCTAGCACAGATACGCAGTATTTT
few	TRBD1	TRBV9	TRBJ1-2	CASSPSDRGHVSYGYTF	TGTGCCAGCAGCCCCTCGGACAGGGGTCACGTCAGTTATGGCTACACCTTC
NA	TRBD2	TRBV5-1	TRBJ2-5	CASSRSGGKRVGETQYF	TGCGCCAGCAGCCGTAGCGGGGGGAAACGTGTAGGGGAGACCCAGTACTTC
NA	TRBD1	TRBV14	TRBJ1-1	CASSRYRGVGTEAFF	TGTGCCAGCAGCCGGTACAGGGGCGTGGGGACTGAAGCTTTCTTT
NA	TRBD1	TRBV28	TRBJ1-1	CASSLAPGTGITMNTEAFF	TGTGCCAGCAGTTTAGCCCCGGGGACAGGAATTACCATGAACACTGAAGCTTTCTTT
NA	NA	TRBV7-2	TRBJ2-5	CASSWTAEETQYF	TGTGCCAGCAGCTGGACAGCAGAAGAGACCCAGTACTTC
few	NA	TRBV5-1	TRBJ2-3	CASSPEVVDSDTQYF	TGCGCCAGCAGCCCGGAGGTAGTTGATTCAGATACGCAGTATTTT
NA	TRBD1	TRBV7-9	TRBJ1-6	CASSNRDSNSSPLHF	TGTGCCAGCAGCAACCGGGACAGTAACTCTTCACCCCTCCACTTT
NA	NA	TRBV5-4	TRBJ2-5	CASSPFGGAETQYF	TGTGCCAGCAGCCCTTTCGGAGGGGCAGAGACCCAGTACTTC
NA	TRBD2	TRBV4-1	TRBJ2-5	CASSQGRLAGGETQYF	TGCGCCAGCAGCCAAGGGAGACTAGCGGGGGGGGAGACCCAGTACTTC
few	NA	TRBV5-1	TRBJ1-1	CASRIQGLNTEAFF	TGCGCCAGCCGAATTCAGGGGTTGAACACTGAAGCTTTCTTT
NA	NA	TRBV28	TRBJ1-5	CASSSTRGARNQPQHF	TGTGCCAGCTCCTCGACCCGGGGGGCCCGCAATCAGCCCCAGCATTTT
NA	NA	TRBV6-5	TRBJ1-1	CASRTTGNTEAFF	TGTGCCAGCAGGACAACAGGGAACACTGAAGCTTTCTTT
NA	NA	TRBV4-3	TRBJ1-2	CASSRAFGQFNYGYPF	TGCGCCAGCAGCAGAGCCTTCGGACAGTTCAACTATGGCTACCCCTTC
NA	TRBD1	TRBV5-5	TRBJ1-2	CASSLDRGAYGYTF	TGTGCCAGCAGCTTGGACAGGGGTGCGTATGGCTACACCTTC
NA	NA	TRBV5-1	TRBJ1-1	CASRTGIGTEAFF	TGCGCCAGCAGAACAGGGATAGGCACTGAAGCTTTCTTT
NA	TRBD1	TRBV28	TRBJ1-2	CASSPGQNYGYTF	TGTGCCAGCAGTCCGGGACAGAACTATGGCTACACCTTC
few	TRBD1	TRBV6-1	TRBJ1-1	CASSEVGQGSEAFF	TGTGCCAGCAGTGAAGTCGGACAGGGATCTGAAGCTTTCTTT
few	NA	TRBV7-9	TRBJ1-1	CASSLRGTEAFF	TGTGCCAGCAGCTTAAGGGGCACTGAAGCTTTCTTT